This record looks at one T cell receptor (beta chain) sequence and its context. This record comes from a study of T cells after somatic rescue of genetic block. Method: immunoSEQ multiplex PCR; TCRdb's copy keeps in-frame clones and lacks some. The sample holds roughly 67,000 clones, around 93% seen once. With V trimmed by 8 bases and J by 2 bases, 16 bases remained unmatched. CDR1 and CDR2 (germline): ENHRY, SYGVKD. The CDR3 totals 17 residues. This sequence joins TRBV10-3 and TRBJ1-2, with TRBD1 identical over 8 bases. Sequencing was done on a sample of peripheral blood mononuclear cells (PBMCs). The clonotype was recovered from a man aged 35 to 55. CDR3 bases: TGTGCCATCTCTGGGGTTGGGACAGGAGCATCCAACTATGGCTACACCTTC. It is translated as CAISGVGTGASNYGYTF.